This TCR beta chain was retrieved from a study of low-dose radiotherapy and immunotherapy resistance in tumors. Study overall: A total of 6.5 Gy was given to Cohort 1 as 0.5 Gy per fraction every 2 weeks. Cohort 2, a group dosed every two weeks at 1 Gy per fraction, received 13 Gy in total over 26 weeks.

V gave up 2 bases and J gave up 7 bases; unmatched junction bases: 5. The CDR3 covers 15 residues. Per the germline V gene, CDR1 is SEHNR and CDR2 is FQNEAQ (reference sequence). Time point given: after trial treatment. Treatment here: LDRT plus nivolumab, ipilimumab, low-dose cyclophosphamide and aspirin (RACIN trial). Nivolumab, ipilimumab, aspirin, low-dose cyclophosphamide and low-dose radiotherapy were given to donors. cDNA synthesis used a TRAV/TRBV-specific primer set for both chains. A constant-region primer paired with the V-primer adapter amplified TCRs over about 20 PCR cycles. By in vitro transcription, the isolated mRNA was amplified. TCRdb re-analysed the reads in MiXCR, keeping a single row per CDR3 protein. The sample holds approximately 45,000 distinct CDR3 sequences; 25% to 30% are singletons and the top ten take around 9.1%. This clonotype was found many times.

The input for sequencing was PBMCs, taken after low-dose radiotherapy plus immunotherapy. This TCR was sampled from a male donor with prostate cancer. The chain joins TRBV7-9 to TRBJ1-6; the match to TRBD1 covers 7 bases. CDR3 in amino acids: CASSLPGTENSPLHF. CDR3 coding DNA: TGTGCCAGCAGCTTACCCGGGACAGAAAATTCACCCCTCCACTTT.